The 32 T cell receptor beta chains below were found in one sample sequenced in a study of technical replicates of blood from several donors. Sequencing was performed with immunoSEQ multiplex PCR; in TCRdb, only in-frame clones are kept and a portion is missing. The sample lists fewer than 100,000 clones, around 91% occurring once. Sequenced sample: T cells isolated from PBMCs. The source of these receptors is a human donor in good health.

This rearrangement joins TRBV7-2 to TRBJ2-7, with TRBD2 identical over 8 bases. V was clipped by 3 bases and J by 3 bases; unmatched bases: 7. The CDR3 covers 15 residues. CDR1 and CDR2 (germline): SGHTA, FQGNSA. CDR3 in amino acids: CASSFRIAGRYEQYF. In DNA, the CDR3 is TGTGCCAGCAGCTTCCGCATAGCGGGACGCTACGAGCAGTACTTC. Looking up the rest from reference TRBV7-2 and TRBJ2-7 gives the full variable domain: GAGVSQSPSNKVTEKGKDVELRCDPISGHTALYWYRQSLGQGLEFLIYFQGNSAPDKSGLPSDRFSAERTGGSVSTLTIQRTQQEDSAVYLCASSFRIAGRYEQYFGPGTRLTVT.

The rearrangement joins TRBV14 to TRBJ2-3; D possibly corresponds to TRBD2 (6 bases). The CDR3 extends over 15 amino acids. The V end lost 2 bases, the J end lost 4 bases, and 13 bases lay between the germline ends. Germline V gene data show CDR1 as SGHDN and CDR2 as FVKESK. In DNA form, the CDR3 reads TGTGCCAGCAGCCAATTGTCTTGGGGGGCAGATACGCAGTATTTT. Encoded protein: CASSQLSWGADTQYF.

The chain uses TRBV7-3 and TRBJ1-1, with TRBD1 identical over 7 bases. V gave up 4 bases and J gave up 0 bases; unmatched junction bases: 5. CDR3 length: 15 residues. Germline assignment: CDR1 SGHTA and CDR2 FQGTGA. In DNA form, the CDR3 reads TGTGCCAGCAGCTCCCGGGACAGAATGAACACTGAAGCTTTCTTT. This sequence encodes CASSSRDRMNTEAFF.

The gene calls are TRBV19 and TRBJ2-5; D is unclear. Germline lookup yields CDR1 LNHDA and CDR2 SQIVND (reference sequence). V was clipped by 5 bases and J by 5 bases, with 9 bases between them. The CDR3 runs to 12 residues. CDR3 sequence: CASSPNSETQYF. CDR3 sequence (DNA): TGTGCCAGTAGTCCAAATAGTGAGACCCAGTACTTC.

This clone came up a few times. The rearrangement joins TRBV19 to TRBJ1-3; D remains ambiguous. This CDR3 comprises 12 residues. V lost 2 bases and J 4 bases, leaving 3 bases between the germline ends. The germline V gene has CDR1 LNHDA and CDR2 SQIVND (reference sequence). CDR3 coding DNA: TGTGCCAGTAGTATACAGGGAAACACCATATATTTT. It specifies CASSIQGNTIYF.

The CDR3: CASSPPMTGVLYEQYF. The CDR3 bases are TGTGCCAGCAGCCCACCAATGACAGGGGTCCTTTACGAGCAGTACTTC. The V call is TRBV28, the J call TRBJ2-7; TRBD1 matches 8 bases. This CDR3 has 16 amino acids. Germline assignment: CDR1 MDHEN and CDR2 SYDVKM. V lost 6 bases, J lost 4 bases, and 14 bases stayed unmatched. The whole variable domain, remainder taken from reference TRBV28 and TRBJ2-7, is DVKVTQSSRYLVKRTGEKVFLECVQDMDHENMFWYRQDPGLGLRLIYFSYDVKMKEKGDIPEGYSVSREKKERFSLILESASTNQTSMYLCASSPPMTGVLYEQYFGPGTRLTVT.

This clone was seen a few times. The rearrangement links TRBV9 to TRBJ2-2; 10 bases fit TRBD2. V dropped 3 bases and J dropped 9; count of bases not matched to a gene: 2. The CDR3 sequence is 13 residues long. Per the germline V gene, CDR1 is SGDLS and CDR2 is YYNGEE. The CDR3 DNA reads as TGTGCCAGCAGCGAGGGACTAGCGCGGGAGCTGTTTTTT. This sequence encodes CASSEGLARELFF. Variable domain in full (rest from reference TRBV9 and TRBJ2-2): DSGVTQTPKHLITATGQRVTLRCSPRSGDLSVYWYQQSLDQGLQFLIQYYNGEERAKGNILERFSAQQFPDLHSELNLSSLELGDSALYFCASSEGLARELFFGEGSRLTVL.

This clone appeared a few times. The chain recombines TRBV4-1 with TRBJ2-2; D not resolved. The CDR3 covers 14 residues. The V end was cut by 0 bases, the J end by 3 bases, with 5 bases between. Germline CDR1 reads MGHRA; CDR2 reads YSYEKL. The CDR3 DNA reads TGCGCCAGCAGCCAAGACAGGTACACCGGGGAGCTGTTTTTT. It encodes CASSQDRYTGELFF.

The CDR3 region has the DNA TGTGCCAGCAGCGTAGCGGGAGGGCCCTTCAATGAGCAGTTCTTC. Encoded protein: CASSVAGGPFNEQFF. V and J are TRBV9 and TRBJ2-1, with 8 bases fitting TRBD2. With 0 bases clipped from V and 6 bases from J, the junction kept 5 bases outside the gene matches. Germline lookup yields CDR1 SGDLS and CDR2 YYNGEE. This CDR3 spans 15 amino acids.

V is TRBV27 and J is TRBJ2-1; D unclear. The CDR3 has 15 residues. Germline V gene data show CDR1 as MNHEY and CDR2 as SMNVEV (reference sequence). V lost 4 bases and J 0 bases, leaving 10 bases between the germline ends. The CDR3 protein is CASSSFRSSYNEQFF. Here the CDR3 DNA reads TGTGCCAGCAGTTCATTTAGAAGCTCCTACAATGAGCAGTTCTTC.

The chain uses TRBV27 and TRBJ2-2, with 9 bases that match TRBD2. The V and J ends lost 5 bases and 5 bases, in that order; junction bases with no gene match: 9. The CDR3 spans 16 residues. CDR1 MNHEY and CDR2 SMNVEV come from the germline V gene (reference sequence). The DNA for the CDR3 is TGTGCCAGCAGTAACGCGGGACTAGCAGGGACCGGGGAGCTGTTTTTT. Its translation: CASSNAGLAGTGELFF.

This chain connects TRBV6-8 to TRBJ2-7; no firm D call. Germline V lookup: CDR1 MNHGY, CDR2 SAAAGT. The germline V and J ends were trimmed by 6 bases and 9 bases, with 15 bases remaining between them. The CDR3 totals 12 residues. CDR3 sequence: CASRQTYSRQYF. The CDR3 DNA follows: TGTGCCAGCAGGCAGACATACTCGAGGCAGTACTTC.

The chain couples TRBV27 to TRBJ2-1, with 7 positions matching TRBD2. The junction had 15 bases not matched to a gene; V was cut back by 5 bases and J by 8 bases. The length of the CDR3 is 16 residues. Germline values: CDR1 MNHEY, CDR2 SMNVEV (reference sequence). Here the CDR3 DNA reads TGTGCCAGCAGTGCTTGGCGGGAGAATGAGTGGGATGAGCAGTTCTTC. Amino acids: CASSAWRENEWDEQFF.

This rearrangement joins TRBV29-1 to TRBJ1-1; TRBD1 is a possible D gene (5 bases). Germline lookup yields CDR1 SQVTM and CDR2 ANQGSEA. There are 13 residues in the CDR3. V dropped 2 bases and J dropped 5 bases, with 12 bases sitting between them. The CDR3 sequence: CSVEIVGGTEAFF. DNA for the CDR3: TGCAGCGTTGAAATTGTTGGGGGGACTGAAGCTTTCTTT.

CDR3 nucleotides: TGTGCCAGCAGCTACGCCCTAGGGGCCTACAATGAGCAGTTCTTC. Protein sequence: CASSYALGAYNEQFF. This chain joins TRBV7-3 and TRBJ2-1; a possible D gene is TRBD1 (5 bases). CDR1 and CDR2 from the germline V gene are SGHTA and FQGTGA. V lost 4 bases and J 2 bases, leaving 12 bases between the germline ends. This CDR3 spans 15 amino acids.

For this clone: An end of the junction does not agree with germline; a read error may underlie this. V and J are TRBV7-2 and TRBJ1-2, with unresolved D. CDR3 length: 15 amino acids. Germline V gene data show CDR1 as SGHTA and CDR2 as FQGNSA. The chain's CDR3 is CASSLGMAVTYGYTF. CDR3 nucleotides: TGTGCCAGCAGTTTAGGGATGGCTGTGACTTATGGCTACACCTTC.

V is TRBV5-4 and J is TRBJ2-5, with TRBD1 as a possible D gene (5 bases). Germline CDR1 SGHNT, CDR2 YYREEE (reference sequence). This CDR3 contains 14 residues. V lost 3 bases to trimming and J lost 1 base, with 10 bases between them. CDR3 sequence: CASSSQGSQETQYF. CDR3 sequence (DNA): TGTGCCAGCAGCTCTCAGGGAAGCCAAGAGACCCAGTACTTC.

This rearrangement joins TRBV4-1 to TRBJ2-7; D is perhaps TRBD1 (6 bases). This CDR3 has 15 amino acids. V was shortened by 0 bases and J by 3 bases, with 12 bases between the two germline ends. In germline, CDR1 is MGHRA, CDR2 YSYEKL. The CDR3 sequence: CASSQDPATGYEQYF. CDR3 bases: TGCGCCAGCAGCCAAGATCCTGCGACAGGCTACGAGCAGTACTTC.

This chain uses TRBV19 with TRBJ2-1, with 8 nucleotides matching TRBD1. Trimming at V came to 2 bases and at J to 8 bases, leaving 5 bases not matched to a gene. The CDR3 has 14 residues. Per germline, CDR1 LNHDA and CDR2 SQIVND (reference sequence). The CDR3 DNA follows: TGTGCCAGTAGTATACAGGGGGCCCGGGATGAGCAGTTCTTC. Translated: CASSIQGARDEQFF.

CDR3 region: CASSLTVTAYEQYF. The CDR3 nucleotides are TGTGCCAGCAGCTTGACAGTAACAGCCTACGAGCAGTACTTC. The rearrangement links TRBV5-4 to TRBJ2-7; no clear D gene. The V gene lost 1 base and the J gene lost 2 bases, with 10 bases spanning the gap. CDR1 is SGHNT and CDR2 is YYREEE in the germline V gene (reference sequence). The CDR3 runs to 14 residues.

The chain employs TRBV2 and TRBJ1-4, with D unclear. The CDR3 is 16 amino acids. Trimming took 8 bases from V and 0 from J, leaving 16 bases between them. Germline V gives CDR1 SNHLY, CDR2 FYNNEI. CDR3 DNA: TGTGCCAGCGGACTAACTGCAAGGGCAACTAATGAAAAACTGTTTTTT. Protein product: CASGLTARATNEKLFF.

The genes are TRBV7-8 and TRBJ1-2, with unresolved D. The CDR3 is made up of 15 amino acids. Trimming pared 1 base from V and 8 bases from J, leaving 17 bases between. Germline loops: CDR1 SGHVS, CDR2 FQNEAQ. The CDR3, as DNA: TGTGCCAGCAGCTTAGATTTTAGCGGGGAGGAGGGCTACACCTTC. This codes for CASSLDFSGEEGYTF.

The J gene is TRBJ2-1, the V gene TRBV10-3; 9 bases map to TRBD1. The J segment lost 9 bases and the V segment lost 6 bases, leaving 6 bases of the junction unmatched. Germline V gives CDR1 ENHRY, CDR2 SYGVKD. CDR3 length: 13 residues. In DNA form, the CDR3 reads TGTGCCATCAGGTTGGGACAGGGCGGTGAGCAGTTCTTC. Translating gives CAIRLGQGGEQFF.

This clone was counted a few times. This chain connects TRBV4-1 to TRBJ1-1; 7 bases align to TRBD1. The V gene's germline CDR1 is MGHRA and CDR2 YSYEKL. V dropped 0 bases and J dropped 4; count of bases not matched to a gene: 2. The CDR3 length is 14 residues. The CDR3 loop is CASSQEGGVTEAFF. CDR3 nucleotide sequence: TGCGCCAGCAGCCAAGAAGGGGGCGTCACTGAAGCTTTCTTT.

The rearrangement uses TRBV28 and TRBJ2-5; a weak D match, TRBD1 (5 bases). The CDR3 runs 12 residues. CDR1 MDHEN and CDR2 SYDVKM come from the germline V gene. Trimming removed 7 bases at V and 7 bases at J, with 13 bases between. The CDR3 is CASTGIIGTQYF. The CDR3 DNA reads as TGTGCCAGCACAGGGATAATCGGGACCCAGTACTTC.

V and J are TRBV6-5 and TRBJ2-5, with D perhaps matching TRBD1 (6 bases). CDR1 and CDR2 from the germline V gene are MNHEY and SVGAGI. CDR3 length: 15 residues. Deletions cut 0 bases from V and 5 bases from J, with 13 bases between. The CDR3 sequence is CASSYSFRGGETQYF. Written as DNA, the CDR3 is TGTGCCAGCAGTTACTCTTTCAGGGGTGGGGAGACCCAGTACTTC.

The chain uses TRBV27 and TRBJ2-7; D might be TRBD2 (5 bases). Between the trimmed V and J ends, which lost 6 bases and 0 bases, there was a span of 12 bases. Germline CDR1 is MNHEY and CDR2 is SMNVEV (reference sequence). This CDR3 has 14 residues. Here the CDR3 reads CASRAAHVSYEQYF. The CDR3 nucleotides read TGTGCCAGCAGAGCGGCCCACGTCTCCTACGAGCAGTACTTC.

The CDR3, as DNA: TGTGCCAGCACAAAGAGCTACGAGCAGTACTTC. This translates into CASTKSYEQYF. This chain uses TRBV2 with TRBJ2-7; D is uncertain. Germline CDR1 reads SNHLY; CDR2 reads FYNNEI. V was pared by 7 bases and J by 3 bases, with 7 bases between. The CDR3 sequence is 11 residues long.

The rearrangement links TRBV4-3 to TRBJ2-2, with TRBD1 identical over 7 bases. The CDR3 consists of 16 residues. Unmatched junction bases numbered 1, after V lost 0 bases and J lost 0 bases. Germline CDR1 LGHNA, CDR2 YSLEER. CDR3 amino acids: CASSQETGTNTGELFF. The DNA of the CDR3 is TGCGCCAGCAGCCAAGAGACAGGGACGAACACCGGGGAGCTGTTTTTT.

The chain combines TRBV2 with TRBJ2-7; 11 bases match TRBD2. Germline V CDR1 and CDR2: SNHLY, FYNNEI. This CDR3 is built from 15 residues. The V gene end was trimmed by 4 bases and the J gene end by 4 bases; junction bases not matched to a gene: 6. Written as DNA, the CDR3 is TGTGCCAGCAGTGCTAGCCCTAGCGGGAGGTACGAGCAGTACTTC. It specifies CASSASPSGRYEQYF.

The chain has TRBV5-6 and TRBJ1-2, with D unclear. V was cut by 2 bases and J by 2 bases, with 7 bases left in between. Germline CDR1 reads SGHDT; CDR2 reads YYEEEE. The CDR3 length is 13 residues. This CDR3 is CASSLYGNYGYTF. In DNA form, the CDR3 reads TGTGCCAGCAGCTTATACGGGAACTATGGCTACACCTTC.

This chain connects TRBV11-3 to TRBJ2-3; a weak D match, TRBD2 (5 bases). The V end lost 0 bases, the J end lost 2 bases, and 12 bases lay between the germline ends. The CDR3 totals 16 residues. Looked up from germline, CDR1 is SGHNT and CDR2 is YENEEA. The CDR3 sequence is CASSLEDRTFTDTQYF. In nucleotides, the CDR3 is TGTGCCAGCAGCTTAGAGGACCGGACTTTCACAGATACGCAGTATTTT.